Each of the 29 T cell receptor beta chains below was sequenced from the same sample in a study of blood T cell repertoires in COVID-19. Data came from immunoSEQ multiplex PCR; TCRdb stores just in-frame clones and leaves some out. The table records about 120,000 clones, about 82% of them present only once. The specimen was peripheral blood. The receptor source for this set is a man aged 60 to 69 with active or convalescent COVID-19.

The rearrangement uses TRBV19 and TRBJ1-2, with D possibly being TRBD1 (6 bases). V lost 3 bases to trimming and J lost 8 bases, with 28 bases between them. The V gene's germline CDR1 is LNHDA and CDR2 SQIVND (reference sequence). The CDR3 totals 18 residues. The CDR3 sequence is CASSILGFGQKAIGGYTF. CDR3 in DNA: TGTGCCAGTAGTATTCTTGGGTTCGGACAGAAGGCCATCGGAGGCTACACCTTC.

The chain recombines TRBV5-1 with TRBJ2-5; 9 nucleotides agree with TRBD2. J was trimmed by 0 bases and V by 6 bases; bases with no gene match: 9. The CDR3 spans 16 residues. Germline lookup yields CDR1 SGHRS and CDR2 YFSETQ. CDR3 loop: CASTISASGNQETQYF. CDR3 DNA: TGCGCCAGCACTATTTCGGCTAGCGGGAACCAAGAGACCCAGTACTTC. Supplemented by reference TRBV5-1 and TRBJ2-5, the full variable domain reads KAGVTQTPRYLIKTRGQQVTLSCSPISGHRSVSWYQQTPGQGLQFLFEYFSETQRNKGNFPGRFSGRQFSNSRSEMNVSTLELGDSALYLCASTISASGNQETQYFGPGTRLLVL.

The chain employs TRBV7-8 and TRBJ1-1; unclear D gene. This CDR3 comprises 16 residues. With 4 bases removed from V and 3 bases from J, the gap between germline ends came to 18 bases. Germline values: CDR1 SGHVS, CDR2 FQNEAQ. CDR3 sequence: CASSSDPGLEDTEAFF. In DNA, the CDR3 is TGTGCCAGCAGCTCTGACCCGGGTCTCGAAGACACTGAAGCTTTCTTT.

The chain carries TRBV5-5 and TRBJ2-1; D uncertain. The CDR3 spans 14 residues. Germline assignment: CDR1 SGHKS and CDR2 YYEKEE (reference sequence). V was pared by 0 bases and J by 6 bases, with 10 bases between. The CDR3 DNA sequence: TGTGCCAGCAGCTTGGGCCTACTACTCAATGAGCAGTTCTTC. It encodes CASSLGLLLNEQFF.

The rearrangement uses TRBV21-1 and TRBJ1-4; the table's D gene call, TRBD1, was not cross checked with the DNA. TRBV21-1 is given as a pseudogene. This CDR3 contains 15 residues. CDR3: CASSKIQATNEKLFF. CDR3 nucleotide sequence: TGTGCCAGCAGCAAAATCCAGGCAACTAATGAAAAACTGTTTTTT.

The genes are TRBV9 and TRBJ2-7, with 7 bases fitting TRBD2. V lost 4 bases and J lost 0; bases outside the gene matches: 4. The CDR3 extends over 14 amino acids. CDR1 is SGDLS and CDR2 is YYNGEE in the germline V gene. CDR3 nucleotides: TGTGCCAGCAGCCCCCGCGGGAGCTCCTACGAGCAGTACTTC. This codes for CASSPRGSSYEQYF. The whole variable domain, filled in from reference TRBV9 and TRBJ2-7, reads DSGVTQTPKHLITATGQRVTLRCSPRSGDLSVYWYQQSLDQGLQFLIQYYNGEERAKGNILERFSAQQFPDLHSELNLSSLELGDSALYFCASSPRGSSYEQYFGPGTRLTVT.

This clone was counted a few times. V and J are TRBV2 and TRBJ2-3; D is unresolved. CDR1 and CDR2 from the germline V gene are SNHLY and FYNNEI. The germline V and J ends were trimmed by 10 bases and 4 bases, with 9 bases remaining between them. The CDR3 covers 11 residues. CDR3 sequence reads: CATSFSDTQYF. As DNA, the CDR3 is TGTGCCACGTCTTTTTCAGATACGCAGTATTTT.

The count of this clone is one. The CDR3 spells CASSPIRESDTEAFF. The DNA of the CDR3 is TGTGCCAGCTCACCAATTCGGGAATCGGACACTGAAGCTTTCTTT. The chain couples TRBV18 to TRBJ1-1; D remains unclear. Germline V gene lookup returns CDR1 KGHSH and CDR2 LQKENI. V was trimmed by 2 bases and J by 3 bases, leaving 13 bases between them. The CDR3 is made up of 15 amino acids. Filled out from reference TRBV18 and TRBJ1-1, the complete variable domain reads NAGVMQNPRHLVRRRGQEARLRCSPMKGHSHVYWYRQLPEEGLKFMVYLQKENIIDESGMPKERFSAEFPKEGPSILRIQQVVRGDSAAYFCASSPIRESDTEAFFGQGTRLTVV.

This chain connects TRBV5-4 to TRBJ1-2; 11 bases map to TRBD1. The CDR3 covers 16 residues. V was clipped by 4 bases and J by 7 bases; unmatched bases: 12. Germline assignment: CDR1 SGHNT and CDR2 YYREEE (reference sequence). In nucleotides, the CDR3 is TGTGCCAGCAGCCCGGGGACAGGGGGTTTCTTGAGTGGCTACACCTTC. The encoded protein is CASSPGTGGFLSGYTF.

The V and J genes are TRBV30 and TRBJ2-2, with D unclear. Trimming removed 3 bases at V and 4 bases at J, with 3 bases between. The CDR3 is 11 amino acids. Germline V gene sequence: CDR1 GTSNPN, CDR2 SVGIG (reference sequence). The CDR3 region is CAWSGTGELFF. The CDR3 nucleotides are TGTGCCTGGAGCGGCACCGGGGAGCTGTTTTTT.

The CDR3 region is CATSEGDSGLDEQYF. CDR3 DNA sequence: TGTGCCACCAGTGAAGGGGACAGTGGCTTGGACGAGCAGTACTTC. V is TRBV24-1 and J is TRBJ2-7; 7 bases match TRBD1. The J segment lost 5 bases and the V segment lost 4 bases, leaving 10 bases of the junction unmatched. CDR1 is KGHDR and CDR2 is SFDVKD in the germline V gene. There are 15 residues in the CDR3.

The rearrangement uses TRBV7-2 and TRBJ2-7; no definite D call. The CDR3 extends over 15 amino acids. Germline CDR1 and CDR2: SGHTA and FQGNSA. V lost 5 bases and J lost 6, with 20 bases in between. The CDR3 bases are TGTGCCAGCAGCCCCGCCAACAGAAATAACTTCGAGCAGTACTTC. Translated, it gives CASSPANRNNFEQYF.

The chain couples TRBV28 to TRBJ1-2; tentatively, D is TRBD1 (5 bases). Trimming pared 7 bases from V and 8 bases from J, leaving 23 bases between. The CDR3 runs to 15 residues. Germline V lookup: CDR1 MDHEN, CDR2 SYDVKM. CDR3 sequence: CASTGFRVQRRGYTF. The CDR3, as DNA: TGTGCCAGCACAGGATTCAGGGTGCAAAGACGGGGCTACACCTTC.

This chain uses TRBV13 with TRBJ1-1; D is possibly TRBD1 (6 bases). Trimming removed 5 bases at V and 0 bases at J, with 7 bases between. There are 13 residues in the CDR3. Germline V gene lookup returns CDR1 PRHDT and CDR2 FYEKMQ (reference sequence). The CDR3 region is CASSDRLNTEAFF. CDR3 in DNA: TGTGCCAGCAGCGACAGGTTGAACACTGAAGCTTTCTTT. The full variable domain, rest sourced from reference TRBV13 and TRBJ1-1, is AAGVIQSPRHLIKEKRETATLKCYPIPRHDTVYWYQQGPGQDPQFLISFYEKMQSDKGSIPDRFSAQQFSDYHSELNMSSLELGDSALYFCASSDRLNTEAFFGQGTRLTVV.

The chain recombines TRBV18 with TRBJ2-1; TRBD2 matches 12 bases. Germline V gene lookup returns CDR1 KGHSH and CDR2 LQKENI. The CDR3 is 15 residues long. V dropped 3 bases and J dropped 5; count of bases not matched to a gene: 2. Here the CDR3 reads CASSPGLAGNNEQFF. CDR3 DNA sequence: TGTGCCAGCTCACCCGGACTAGCGGGGAACAATGAGCAGTTCTTC.

The count of this clone is one. The rearrangement links TRBV6-5 to TRBJ2-5; 8 positions agree with TRBD2. CDR3 size: 13 residues. V lost 7 bases to trimming and J lost 5 bases; unmatched junction nucleotides: 6. In germline, CDR1 is MNHEY, CDR2 SVGAGI. The CDR3 loop is CASTGGPRETQYF. The CDR3 DNA reads TGTGCCAGCACGGGGGGGCCGCGGGAGACCCAGTACTTC.

The CDR3 DNA reads TGTGCCAGCAGTTTGCTGACAGGAAGACAGCCCCAGCATTTT. As protein: CASSLLTGRQPQHF. The chain joins TRBV28 to TRBJ1-5; D possibly corresponds to TRBD1 (6 bases). The CDR3 totals 14 residues. Trimming removed 3 bases at V and 7 bases at J, with 13 bases between. Germline loops: CDR1 MDHEN, CDR2 SYDVKM.

This chain links TRBV4-3 with TRBJ2-7, with D maybe TRBD1 (7 bases). The CDR3 is made up of 13 amino acids. Per the germline V gene, CDR1 is LGHNA and CDR2 is YSLEER. V was trimmed by 1 base and J by 7 bases, leaving 11 bases between them. The chain's CDR3 is CASSQGRGDEQYF. The CDR3 DNA reads as TGCGCCAGCAGCCAAGGCAGGGGGGATGAGCAGTACTTC.

The chain recombines TRBV3-1 (or the pseudogene TRBV3-2) with TRBJ2-7, with TRBD2 as a possible D gene (6 bases). Trimming took 4 bases from V and 7 from J, leaving 14 bases between them. Germline assignment: CDR1 LGHDT and CDR2 YNNKEL (reference sequence). The CDR3 has 13 residues. DNA for the CDR3: TGTGCCAGCAGCCGGAGTGGCGGGATTGAGCAGTACTTC. Its translation: CASSRSGGIEQYF.

The J gene is TRBJ2-3, the V gene TRBV9, with 15 bases identical to TRBD2. Germline loops: CDR1 SGDLS, CDR2 YYNGEE. The CDR3 loop spans 17 amino acids. The V segment lost 3 bases and the J segment 4 bases; nucleotides outside the gene matches: 6. In DNA, the CDR3 is TGTGCCAGCAGCGATGGGACTAGCGGGGGGAGTGCAGATACGCAGTATTTT. Translation gives CASSDGTSGGSADTQYF.

The chain employs TRBV6-5 and TRBJ2-7; 8 bases fit TRBD2. Germline CDR1 reads MNHEY; CDR2 reads SVGAGI. The length of the CDR3 is 15 residues. The ends lost 4 bases at V and 0 bases at J; junction bases unmatched: 5. In DNA, the CDR3 is TGTGCCAGCAGTTGGGGACTAGAGGCCTCCTACGAGCAGTACTTC. Its translation is CASSWGLEASYEQYF.

The V call is TRBV5-4, the J call TRBJ2-5, with 11 positions matching TRBD2. The CDR3 covers 16 residues. J gave up 5 bases and V 7 bases, and 13 bases lay outside the gene matches. Germline V gene lookup returns CDR1 SGHNT and CDR2 YYREEE (reference sequence). This CDR3 is CASAPGSGRARETQYF. DNA of the CDR3: TGTGCCAGCGCCCCCGGTAGCGGGAGGGCCCGGGAGACCCAGTACTTC. Looking up the rest from reference TRBV5-4 and TRBJ2-5 gives the full variable domain: ETGVTQSPTHLIKTRGQQVTLRCSSQSGHNTVSWYQQALGQGPQFIFQYYREEENGRGNFPPRFSGLQFPNYSSELNVNALELDDSALYLCASAPGSGRARETQYFGPGTRLLVL.

The chain combines TRBV9 with TRBJ2-5, with 8 bases fitting TRBD2. V gave up 3 bases and J gave up 9 bases; unmatched junction bases: 13. CDR3 length: 15 amino acids. Looked up from germline, CDR1 is SGDLS and CDR2 is YYNGEE. CDR3 sequence reads: CASSELAEGVGAQYF. DNA for the CDR3: TGTGCCAGCAGCGAACTAGCGGAGGGTGTAGGGGCCCAGTACTTC.

On this clone itself: A read error may account for a junction end that differs from germline. The J gene is TRBJ1-1, the V gene TRBV7-9, with a possible D match to TRBD1 (5 bases). Germline values: CDR1 SEHNR, CDR2 FQNEAQ (reference sequence). The length of the CDR3 is 13 residues. This chain's CDR3 is CASTLQVNTEAFF. CDR3 DNA: TGTGCCAGCACCTTACAGGTGAACACTGAAGCTTTCTTT.

V gene TRBV7-2 combines with J gene TRBJ2-5; D gene uncertain. Trimming cost V 4 bases and J 2 bases, with 11 bases left between them. The CDR3 extends over 14 amino acids. Germline CDR1 SGHTA, CDR2 FQGNSA. The CDR3 is CASSSHIDQETQYF. The CDR3 nucleotides are TGTGCCAGCAGCTCACATATTGATCAAGAGACCCAGTACTTC. The full variable domain, in which reference TRBV7-2 and TRBJ2-5 provide the parts outside the CDR3, is GAGVSQSPSNKVTEKGKDVELRCDPISGHTALYWYRQSLGQGLEFLIYFQGNSAPDKSGLPSDRFSAERTGGSVSTLTIQRTQQEDSAVYLCASSSHIDQETQYFGPGTRLLVL.

The chain links TRBV3-1 (or the pseudogene TRBV3-2) to TRBJ2-3; 11 positions match TRBD2. V lost 0 bases, J lost 5 bases, and 16 bases stayed unmatched. CDR1 and CDR2 from the germline V gene are LGHDT and YNNKEL (reference sequence). This CDR3 is built from 20 residues. The CDR3 loop reads CASSQDRPGTVAGGKDTQYF. The CDR3 region has the DNA TGTGCCAGCAGCCAAGATCGTCCGGGAACGGTAGCGGGAGGGAAAGATACGCAGTATTTT.

Only one count was recorded for this clone. The chain carries TRBV6-5 and TRBJ2-1; 10 bases align to TRBD2. Per germline, CDR1 MNHEY and CDR2 SVGAGI. Trimming at V came to 8 bases and at J to 3 bases, leaving 7 bases not matched to a gene. This CDR3 has 15 amino acids. CDR3 sequence (DNA): TGTGCCAGCGGGGGAATAGCGGGGGGCTACAATGAGCAGTTCTTC. This translates into CASGGIAGGYNEQFF.

The chain is built from TRBV5-1 and TRBJ2-1; a possible D gene is TRBD1 (5 bases). Germline values: CDR1 SGHRS, CDR2 YFSETQ. The V end was cut by 2 bases, the J end by 9 bases, with 12 bases between. The CDR3 is made up of 13 amino acids. The CDR3: CASSLKGKGEQFF. The CDR3, as DNA: TGCGCCAGCAGCTTAAAGGGGAAGGGTGAGCAGTTCTTC.

The chain carries TRBV11-2 and TRBJ2-1, with 10 bases matching TRBD2. This CDR3 has 18 amino acids. Per the germline V gene, CDR1 is SGHAT and CDR2 is FQNNGV. The V segment lost 3 bases and the J segment 7 bases; nucleotides outside the gene matches: 15. CDR3 protein: CASSLWLAGAGGWNEQFF. DNA of the CDR3: TGTGCCAGCAGCTTGTGGCTAGCGGGGGCCGGTGGTTGGAATGAGCAGTTCTTC.